The 10 T cell receptor beta chains below all came from one sample that was sequenced in a study of control samples from healthy donors and cancer patients. The data were produced by immunoSEQ multiplex PCR, yet TCRdb's version contains in-frame clones alone and is incomplete. The data hold approximately 94,000 clones, with about nine tenths observed a single time. The sequencing sample was made of blood. The receptor source for this set is a woman aged 25 to 39 in good health.

Here the CDR3 reads CASSRLDGNTEAFF. CDR3 coding DNA: TGTGCCAGCAGCCGCCTAGACGGTAACACTGAAGCTTTCTTT. The gene calls are TRBV3-1 (or the pseudogene TRBV3-2) and TRBJ1-1; D not resolved. CDR3 length: 14 residues. The germline V and J ends were trimmed by 4 bases and 2 bases, with 11 bases remaining between them. Germline CDR1 LGHDT, CDR2 YNNKEL (reference sequence).

The J gene is TRBJ2-1, the V gene TRBV7-8; 8 nucleotides agree with TRBD1. Germline V CDR1 and CDR2: SGHVS, FQNEAQ. The ends lost 2 bases at V and 4 bases at J; junction bases unmatched: 4. This CDR3 is 15 amino acids long. The DNA of the CDR3 is TGTGCCAGCAGCTTAAGACAGGGGCCGTACAATGAGCAGTTCTTC. As protein: CASSLRQGPYNEQFF.

V and J are TRBV6-2 or TRBV6-3 and TRBJ2-5, with 10 bases that match TRBD1. Germline V gives CDR1 MNHEY, CDR2 SVGEGT. The ends lost 3 bases at V and 5 bases at J; junction bases unmatched: 9. CDR3 size: 16 residues. The CDR3 spells CASSYEGQGIRETQYF. The DNA of the CDR3 is TGTGCCAGCAGTTATGAGGGACAGGGGATTCGCGAGACCCAGTACTTC.

The chain links TRBV5-1 to TRBJ2-2, with D tentatively TRBD1 (7 bases). CDR1 is SGHRS and CDR2 is YFSETQ in the germline V gene. The CDR3 runs to 15 residues. Trimming removed 0 bases from V and 5 bases from J, with 11 bases in between. The CDR3 sequence: CASSLASGGTGELFF. CDR3 DNA: TGCGCCAGCAGCTTGGCCTCAGGGGGGACCGGGGAGCTGTTTTTT.

This chain joins TRBV4-2 and TRBJ2-7, with D possibly being TRBD1 or TRBD2 (5 bases each). V shed 0 bases and J shed 4 bases, with 16 bases lying between them. The CDR3 extends over 16 amino acids. Germline V CDR1 and CDR2: LGHNA, YNFKEQ. CDR3 nucleotide sequence: TGTGCCAGCAGCCAAGAACTTGGTGGGGGTATTTACGAGCAGTACTTC. Translating it yields CASSQELGGGIYEQYF.

The chain links TRBV30 to TRBJ2-2, with a tentative D call TRBD1 (6 bases). Germline assignment: CDR1 GTSNPN and CDR2 SVGIG (reference sequence). Trimming removed 6 bases from V and 1 base from J, with 15 bases in between. The CDR3 totals 15 residues. CDR3: CACLPGHVNTGELFF. The CDR3 nucleotides are TGTGCCTGTTTACCGGGACACGTGAACACCGGGGAGCTGTTTTTT.

This rearrangement joins TRBV7-2 to TRBJ1-2; maybe TRBD1 (5 bases). The germline V gene has CDR1 SGHTA and CDR2 FQGNSA. V was cut by 6 bases and J by 5 bases, with 22 bases left in between. The CDR3 extends over 16 amino acids. The CDR3: CASRPRGSGTTYGYTF. In DNA form, the CDR3 reads TGTGCCAGCAGACCGCGCGGCTCCGGGACCACATATGGCTACACCTTC.

J is TRBJ2-5 and V is TRBV6-2 or TRBV6-3; D unresolved. Trimming took 2 bases from V and 5 from J, leaving 6 bases between them. Germline CDR1 and CDR2: MNHEY and SVGEGT. The CDR3 sequence is 12 residues long. The CDR3 coding sequence is TGTGCCAGCAGTTACGGCCAGGAGACCCAGTACTTC. It is translated as CASSYGQETQYF.

The CDR3 region has the DNA TGTGCCAGCAGTTACAGGGACTCCTCTGAAGCTTTCTTT. This gives the protein CASSYRDSSEAFF. The chain carries TRBV6-5 and TRBJ1-1; maybe TRBD1 (5 bases). The CDR3 is made up of 13 amino acids. Germline CDR1 MNHEY, CDR2 SVGAGI. V lost 2 bases and J 6 bases, leaving 10 bases between the germline ends.

The chain carries TRBV7-9 and TRBJ2-7; tentative D call: TRBD2 (5 bases). Germline V gene lookup returns CDR1 SEHNR and CDR2 FQNEAQ (reference sequence). CDR3 length equals 13 residues. V was cut by 2 bases and J by 8 bases, with 13 bases left in between. The CDR3 here is CASSLSGGHQQYF. CDR3 coding DNA: TGTGCCAGCAGCTTAAGTGGAGGCCACCAGCAGTACTTC.